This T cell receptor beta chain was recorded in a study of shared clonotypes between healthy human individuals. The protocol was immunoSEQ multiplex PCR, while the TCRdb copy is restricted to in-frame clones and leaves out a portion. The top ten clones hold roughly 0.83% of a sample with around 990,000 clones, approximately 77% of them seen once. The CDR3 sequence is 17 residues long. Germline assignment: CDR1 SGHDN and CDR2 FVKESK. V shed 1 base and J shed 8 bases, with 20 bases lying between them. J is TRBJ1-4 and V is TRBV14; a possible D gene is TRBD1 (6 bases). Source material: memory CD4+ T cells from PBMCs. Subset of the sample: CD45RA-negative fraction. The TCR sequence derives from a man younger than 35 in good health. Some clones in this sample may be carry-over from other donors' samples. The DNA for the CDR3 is TGTGCCAGCAGCCAAGGGGGGGAAGGCAGGGGCCGCGAAAAACTGTTTTTT. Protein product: CASSQGGEGRGREKLFF.